The present T cell receptor beta chain was sequenced within a study of blood T cell repertoires in COVID-19. Study-level information: Sites across the United States, Italy and Spain contributed samples from acute and convalescent COVID-19. The analysed material was cDNA or gDNA that came from T cells, B-cell-depleted T cells, or PBMCs.

CDR3 length: 13 amino acids. CDR1 is ENHRY and CDR2 is SYGVKD in the germline V gene. V lost 6 bases and J 4 bases, leaving 12 bases between the germline ends. In the authors' methods: Estimation of nucleated cell counts was performed using reference gene primer amplification. Assay used: immunoSEQ multiplex PCR; TCRdb lists only in-frame clones, some missing. V and J calls and clone size follow that table, whereas D and trimming were derived from the DNA. Among around 200,000 clones listed, more than 75% were seen once. Sample: peripheral blood. V and J are TRBV10-3 and TRBJ1-2, with D possibly being TRBD1 (5 bases). This receptor was obtained from a man in his fifties or sixties who had recovered from COVID-19. This CDR3 is CAIRVGDFYGYTF. Here the CDR3 DNA reads TGTGCCATCAGGGTGGGGGACTTCTATGGCTACACCTTC.